Included here is one T cell receptor beta chain sequence, with context. Its antigen is not known. This CDR3 has 12 amino acids. Germline V lookup: CDR1 MNHEY, CDR2 SMNVEV (reference sequence). The V end lost 2 bases, the J end lost 12 bases, and 11 bases lay between the germline ends. TCR beta VDJ and CDR3 profiles were obtained from a genomic DNA template. TCRdb reprocessed the reads via MiXCR and lists one record per CDR3 protein. Of 260,000 or so distinct CDR3 sequences detected, about 44% appear once; the ten largest clones hold 7.8%. This entry comes from a study of CD8+CD57+ T cells in acquired aplastic anemia. Study observations and caveats: The study identified roughly 29 CD8+ CDR3 sequences shared by patients and controls.

Patients included in sequencing had previously demonstrated CD8+CD57+ cell expansion by flow cytometry. This clonotype was sampled from a human donor with aplastic anemia. The genes are TRBV27 and TRBJ1-5, with D tentatively TRBD1 (6 bases). What was sequenced was sorted CD4+, CD8+, or CD8+CD57+ T cells (not recorded which) from PBMCs. The CDR3 protein is CASSLGGGVQHF. Here the CDR3 DNA reads TGTGCCAGCAGTTTAGGAGGGGGGGTCCAGCATTTT.